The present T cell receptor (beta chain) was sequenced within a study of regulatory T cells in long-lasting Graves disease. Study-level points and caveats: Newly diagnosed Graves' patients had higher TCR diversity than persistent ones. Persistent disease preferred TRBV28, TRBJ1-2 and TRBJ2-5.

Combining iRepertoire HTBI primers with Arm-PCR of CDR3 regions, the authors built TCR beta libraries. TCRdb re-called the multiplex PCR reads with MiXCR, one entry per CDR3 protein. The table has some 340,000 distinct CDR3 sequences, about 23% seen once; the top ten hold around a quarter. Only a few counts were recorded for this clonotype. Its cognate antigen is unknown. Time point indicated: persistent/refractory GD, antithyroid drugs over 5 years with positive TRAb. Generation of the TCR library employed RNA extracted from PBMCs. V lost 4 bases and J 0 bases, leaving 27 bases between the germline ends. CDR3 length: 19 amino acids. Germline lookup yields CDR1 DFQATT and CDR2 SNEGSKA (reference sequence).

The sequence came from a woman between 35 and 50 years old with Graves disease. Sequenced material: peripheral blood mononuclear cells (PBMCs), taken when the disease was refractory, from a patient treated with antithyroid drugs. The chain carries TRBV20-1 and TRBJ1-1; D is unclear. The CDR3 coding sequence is TGCAGTGCTATTACCGTCCTGCCCAGTCCAATTCACATGAACACTGAAGCTTTCTTT. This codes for CSAITVLPSPIHMNTEAFF.